This TCR beta chain originates from a study of blood T cell repertoires in COVID-19. Looking at the study overall: Acute and convalescent COVID-19 specimens originated in the United States, Italy and Spain. T cells, B-cell-depleted T cells, or PBMCs provided the cDNA or gDNA that served as material.

In the original processing: Counts of nucleated cells, estimated from reference gene primer amplification, were obtained. Assay: immunoSEQ multiplex PCR; the TCRdb copy retains only in-frame clones and omits some. V, J and clone size are those of that table, while D and trimming were read from the DNA. The sample lists tens of thousands of clones; under 95% were seen once. CDR1 is SGHRS, CDR2 YFSETQ, per germline. The CDR3 totals 14 residues. The V and J ends lost 5 bases and 5 bases respectively, with 13 bases between them. Input material: peripheral blood. The chain couples TRBV5-1 to TRBJ1-4; a possible D gene is TRBD1 (5 bases). The origin of this receptor is a human donor with active COVID-19. The donor label of this sample is uncertain. Here the CDR3 reads CASSPLGPNEKLFF. In DNA form, the CDR3 reads TGCGCCAGCAGTCCACTGGGGCCAAATGAAAAACTGTTTTTT.